This T cell receptor beta chain was sequenced in a study of spatial heterogeneity in lung cancer. Study overall: Alpha-chain sequences were detected in numbers that were consistently lower than beta-chain sequences. Study conclusions and caveats: Blood carried ubiquitous expanded tumor TCRs more at resection than follow-up.

Only one count was recorded for this clonotype. Its target is not known. Individual TCR cDNA molecules each bore their own unique molecular identifier. One entry per CDR3 protein, called by TCRdb with MiXCR from the 5' RACE reads. The sample holds 60,000 to 90,000 distinct CDR3 sequences, 10% to 15% seen once. The time point is: sample taken at primary tumor resection. Unsorted whole RNA samples from tumor, nontumor lung or frozen PBMC were sequenced. The receptor was derived from a male donor with early-stage non-small cell lung cancer. Sequencing was performed on PBMCs, taken at surgery.

CDR3 sequence (DNA): TGTGCCAGCTCACCAGGACAGGGGTTTGGTGAAGCTTTCTTT. Protein sequence: CASSPGQGFGEAFF. This chain joins TRBV18 and TRBJ1-1; 9 nucleotides match TRBD1. Unmatched junction bases numbered 5, after V lost 2 bases and J lost 7 bases. The CDR3 sequence is 14 residues long. Germline CDR1 KGHSH, CDR2 LQKENI.